The 20 T cell receptor beta chains presented below share a single source sample, sequenced in a study of T-cell memory formation after mild COVID-19. TCRdb passed the 5' RACE reads through MiXCR, listing each CDR3 protein once. The sample yields a few hundred thousand distinct CDR3 sequences, around 28% seen once. Sample: PBMCs or a T cell subset sorted from them (not recorded which). The receptors shown here come from an adult woman who had mild COVID-19 (a few samples of this study predate the infection). Cell type and time point are not known.

The chain uses TRBV6-6 and TRBJ1-5, with 10 bases matching TRBD1. This CDR3 comprises 17 residues. The J segment lost 6 bases and the V segment lost 0 bases, leaving 8 bases of the junction unmatched. Germline-derived CDR1 and CDR2 are MNHNY and SVGAGI (reference sequence). CDR3 sequence reads: CASSYSMGQGQSQPQHF. CDR3 nucleotide sequence: TGTGCCAGCAGTTACTCGATGGGACAGGGGCAGAGTCAGCCCCAGCATTTT.

This clonotype was observed once. This chain links TRBV9 with TRBJ2-5, with D hard to call. Trimming removed 0 bases from V and 0 bases from J, with 3 bases in between. This CDR3 has 13 residues. Looked up from germline, CDR1 is SGDLS and CDR2 is YYNGEE. The CDR3 loop reads CASSVGNQETQYF. Here the CDR3 DNA reads TGTGCCAGCAGCGTAGGAAACCAAGAGACCCAGTACTTC.

This clonotype was counted at least ten times. The gene calls are TRBV15 and TRBJ2-2; D is unresolved. The germline gives CDR1 LNHNV, CDR2 YYDKDF (reference sequence). V was clipped by 1 base and J by 7 bases, with 10 bases between them. This CDR3 has 14 residues. CDR3 bases: TGTGCCACCAGCAGAGGGGCTTCAGGCGGGGAGCTGTTTTTT. The encoded protein is CATSRGASGGELFF. The variable domain in full, with the rest retrieved from reference TRBV15 and TRBJ2-2, is DAMVIQNPRYQVTQFGKPVTLSCSQTLNHNVMYWYQQKSSQAPKLLFHYYDKDFNNEADTPDNFQSRRPNTSFCFLDIRSPGLGDTAMYLCATSRGASGGELFFGEGSRLTVL.

The sample holds a few counts of this clonotype. The genes are TRBV6-5 and TRBJ2-1, with a tentative D call TRBD1 (6 bases). The CDR3 length is 18 residues. Trimming cost V 0 bases and J 0 bases, with 15 bases left between them. CDR1 is MNHEY, CDR2 SVGAGI, per germline. CDR3 amino acids: CASSYSAPRRGSYNEQFF. The CDR3 DNA reads as TGTGCCAGCAGTTACTCGGCCCCGCGCAGGGGCTCCTACAATGAGCAGTTCTTC.

This clonotype was seen a few times. J is TRBJ1-4 and V is TRBV5-1; D gene uncertain. The CDR3 totals 13 residues. CDR1 and CDR2 (germline): SGHRS, YFSETQ. V shed 4 bases and J shed 8 bases, with 12 bases lying between them. Here the CDR3 reads CASSGETREKLFF. In DNA form, the CDR3 reads TGCGCCAGCAGCGGCGAGACGCGGGAAAAACTGTTTTTT.

CDR3 residues: CASSELQDTDTQYF. The DNA of the CDR3 is TGTGCCAGCAGTGAATTGCAGGACACAGATACGCAGTATTTT. This sequence joins TRBV25-1 and TRBJ2-3; D not resolved. Trimming shortened V by 1 base and J by 2 bases, and 7 bases separated the two germline ends. Per germline, CDR1 MGHDK and CDR2 SYGVNS. The CDR3 consists of 14 residues.

The V gene is TRBV12-3 or TRBV12-4, the J gene TRBJ2-7; D gene uncertain. V was clipped by 5 bases and J by 3 bases, with 11 bases between them. The CDR3 contains 13 residues. DNA of the CDR3: TGTGCCAGCAGTGCCGGCAGATACTACGAGCAGTACTTC. Amino acid sequence: CASSAGRYYEQYF.

CDR3 in DNA: TGTGCCAGCACCCTACTGACTTCGGGTAGCGCAGATACGCAGTATTTT. This sequence encodes CASTLLTSGSADTQYF. J is TRBJ2-3 and V is TRBV7-6, with D tentatively TRBD2 (5 bases). Germline V gene sequence: CDR1 SGHVS, CDR2 FNYEAQ. V lost 7 bases and J 4 bases, leaving 21 bases between the germline ends. This CDR3 contains 16 residues.

On this clonotype: Sequence at one end of the junction differs from germline and may be a read error. This chain links TRBV6-1 with TRBJ2-7; unclear D gene. This CDR3 comprises 12 residues. CDR1 is MNHNS and CDR2 is SASEGT in the germline V gene. The CDR3 region has the DNA TGTGCCAGCAGTGAAGCGCAGAGCGTCACGGACTTC. Protein: CASSEAQSVTDF.

This chain connects TRBV20-1 to TRBJ2-7, with D tentatively TRBD1 (6 bases). Germline values: CDR1 DFQATT, CDR2 SNEGSKA (reference sequence). This CDR3 has 11 residues. CDR3 sequence: CRANRVCEQYF. CDR3 DNA: TGCAGGGCGAACAGGGTATGCGAGCAGTACTTC.

In its sample, this clonotype was seen many times. V usage is TRBV5-1 and J usage is TRBJ2-5; 7 bases are shared with TRBD2. V gave up 4 bases and J gave up 3 bases; unmatched junction bases: 3. CDR1 SGHRS and CDR2 YFSETQ come from the germline V gene. The CDR3 totals 13 residues. CDR3 nucleotide sequence: TGCGCCAGCAGCCCCGCGGGGGAAGAGACCCAGTACTTC. This encodes CASSPAGEETQYF.

The rearrangement joins TRBV29-1 to TRBJ2-1; 10 bases fit TRBD1. The V segment lost 6 bases and the J segment 4 bases; nucleotides outside the gene matches: 9. This CDR3 has 15 residues. Germline V gene sequence: CDR1 SQVTM, CDR2 ANQGSEA. This CDR3 reads CSVGQGELWYNEQFF. DNA of the CDR3: TGCAGCGTCGGACAGGGGGAATTGTGGTACAATGAGCAGTTCTTC.

This sequence joins TRBV29-1 and TRBJ2-5; 11 positions agree with TRBD2. Germline CDR1 is SQVTM and CDR2 is ANQGSEA. The V and J ends lost 1 base and 5 bases, in that order; junction bases with no gene match: 9. The CDR3 loop spans 16 amino acids. The CDR3 bases are TGCAGCGTTGAAGGCCCTCTAGCGGGAGGATGGGAGACCCAGTACTTC. Encoded protein: CSVEGPLAGGWETQYF.

In this sample, this clonotype turned up a few times. This chain uses TRBV12-3 or TRBV12-4 with TRBJ1-5; no reliable D call. The CDR3 sequence is 12 residues long. The germline V and J ends were trimmed by 7 bases and 4 bases, with 8 bases remaining between them. The CDR3, as DNA: TGTGCCAGCAACCAGGCGAATCAGCCCCAGCATTTT. Translating gives CASNQANQPQHF.

This clonotype was seen more than once but under ten times. This chain joins TRBV29-1 and TRBJ2-7, with D maybe TRBD1 (7 bases). The CDR3 spans 15 residues. V lost 2 bases and J 3 bases, leaving 17 bases between the germline ends. Germline V lookup: CDR1 SQVTM, CDR2 ANQGSEA. The CDR3 protein is CSVERAGTANYEQYF. CDR3 nucleotide sequence: TGCAGCGTTGAAAGGGCGGGGACAGCGAACTACGAGCAGTACTTC.

The chain employs TRBV28 and TRBJ2-7; 11 bases line up with TRBD2. This CDR3 has 15 amino acids. Trimming at V came to 6 bases and at J to 2 bases, leaving 6 bases not matched to a gene. Looked up from germline, CDR1 is MDHEN and CDR2 is SYDVKM. In DNA form, the CDR3 reads TGTGCCAGCAGCCATCCTAGCGGGGGGACCTACGAGCAGTACTTC. This encodes CASSHPSGGTYEQYF.

This clonotype was counted between two and nine times. The rearrangement links TRBV3-1 to TRBJ2-7, with 7 bases aligning to TRBD1. The trim removed 3 bases at V and 0 bases at J, leaving 11 bases unmatched. Per the germline V gene, CDR1 is LGHDT and CDR2 is YNNKEL (reference sequence). This CDR3 is 17 amino acids long. The CDR3 DNA follows: TGTGCCAGCAGCCATCCATGGGACAGCCTTACCTCCTACGAGCAGTACTTC. It yields the protein CASSHPWDSLTSYEQYF.

This clonotype occurred a few times. The genes are TRBV7-8 and TRBJ2-5, with 8 bases identical to TRBD2. V gave up 8 bases and J gave up 5 bases; unmatched junction bases: 13. The CDR3 has 15 residues. Germline V gene lookup returns CDR1 SGHVS and CDR2 FQNEAQ. CDR3 nucleotides: TGTGCCAGCGGATCCTTCGGATCGGGGGGGGAGACCCAGTACTTC. Residues: CASGSFGSGGETQYF.

The chain joins TRBV4-2 to TRBJ2-1, with 13 bases lining up with TRBD2. V lost 4 bases to trimming and J lost 6 bases; unmatched junction nucleotides: 9. This CDR3 contains 17 residues. From germline, CDR1 is LGHNA and CDR2 YNFKEQ. The CDR3 nucleotides read TGTGCCAGCAGCCTTACCCCACTAGCGGGAGGGACCAATGAGCAGTTCTTC. This codes for CASSLTPLAGGTNEQFF.

Written as DNA, the CDR3 is TGTGCCTGGAGTCCCCGAGGACGGGATCGCCCCTCCACATACAATGAGCAGTTCTTC. Translating gives CAWSPRGRDRPSTYNEQFF. This chain links TRBV30 with TRBJ2-1, with a tentative D call TRBD2 (5 bases). Germline V lookup: CDR1 GTSNPN, CDR2 SVGIG (reference sequence). This CDR3 comprises 19 residues. V was shortened by 2 bases and J by 4 bases, with 27 bases between the two germline ends.